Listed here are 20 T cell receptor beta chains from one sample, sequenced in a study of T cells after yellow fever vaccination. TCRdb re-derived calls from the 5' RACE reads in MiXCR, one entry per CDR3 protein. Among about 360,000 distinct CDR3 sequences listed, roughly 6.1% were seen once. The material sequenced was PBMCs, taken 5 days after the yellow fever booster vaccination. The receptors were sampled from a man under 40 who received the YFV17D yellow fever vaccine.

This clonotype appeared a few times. The CDR3 here is CASSPGIATNEKLFF. Written as DNA, the CDR3 is TGTGCCAGCTCACCAGGGATTGCAACTAATGAAAAACTGTTTTTT. The rearrangement joins TRBV18 to TRBJ1-4; D remains unclear. V gave up 2 bases and J gave up 0 bases, with 7 bases separating them. Looked up from germline, CDR1 is KGHSH and CDR2 is LQKENI. The CDR3 loop spans 15 amino acids. The full variable domain, completed using reference TRBV18 and TRBJ1-4, is NAGVMQNPRHLVRRRGQEARLRCSPMKGHSHVYWYRQLPEEGLKFMVYLQKENIIDESGMPKERFSAEFPKEGPSILRIQQVVRGDSAAYFCASSPGIATNEKLFFGSGTQLSVL.

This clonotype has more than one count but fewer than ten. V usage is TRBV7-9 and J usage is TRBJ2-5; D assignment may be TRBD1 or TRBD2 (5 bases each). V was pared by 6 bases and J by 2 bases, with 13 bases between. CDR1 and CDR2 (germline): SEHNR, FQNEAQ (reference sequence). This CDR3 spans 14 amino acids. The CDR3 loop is CASRRPGPQETQYF. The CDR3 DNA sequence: TGTGCCAGCAGAAGACCGGGACCGCAAGAGACCCAGTACTTC.

The CDR3 DNA sequence: TGCGCCAGCAGCTTCCAGGGAGCGGGATCCTACAATGAGCAGTTCTTC. Translating gives CASSFQGAGSYNEQFF. The chain uses TRBV5-1 and TRBJ2-1, with 7 nucleotides matching TRBD2. Germline-derived CDR1 and CDR2 are SGHRS and YFSETQ. With V trimmed by 2 bases and J by 1 base, 6 bases remained unmatched. This CDR3 comprises 16 residues.

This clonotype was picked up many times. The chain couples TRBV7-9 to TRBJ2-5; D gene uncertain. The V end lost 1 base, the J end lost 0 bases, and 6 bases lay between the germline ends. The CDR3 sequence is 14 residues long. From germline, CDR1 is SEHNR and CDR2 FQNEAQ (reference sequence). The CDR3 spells CASSLGSNQETQYF. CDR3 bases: TGTGCCAGCAGCTTAGGGTCTAACCAAGAGACCCAGTACTTC.

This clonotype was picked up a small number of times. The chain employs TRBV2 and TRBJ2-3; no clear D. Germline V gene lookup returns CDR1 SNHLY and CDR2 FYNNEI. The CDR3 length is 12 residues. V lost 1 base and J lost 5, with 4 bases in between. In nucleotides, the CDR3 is TGTGCCAGCAGTGAAGAGGGAGATACGCAGTATTTT. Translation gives CASSEEGDTQYF.

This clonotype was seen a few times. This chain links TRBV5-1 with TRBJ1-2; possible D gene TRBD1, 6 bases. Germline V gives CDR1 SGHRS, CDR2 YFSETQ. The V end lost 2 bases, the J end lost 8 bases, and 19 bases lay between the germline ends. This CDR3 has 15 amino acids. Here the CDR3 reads CASSFAETGLLGYTF. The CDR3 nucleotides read TGCGCCAGCAGCTTTGCGGAGACAGGACTTTTGGGCTACACCTTC.

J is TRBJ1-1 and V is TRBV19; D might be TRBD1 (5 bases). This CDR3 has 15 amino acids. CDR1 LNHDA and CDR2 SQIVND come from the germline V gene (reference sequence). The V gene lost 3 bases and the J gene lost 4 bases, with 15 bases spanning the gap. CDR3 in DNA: TGTGCCAGTAGTATGGGGCGGAGTCTCTCCACTGAAGCTTTCTTT. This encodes CASSMGRSLSTEAFF.

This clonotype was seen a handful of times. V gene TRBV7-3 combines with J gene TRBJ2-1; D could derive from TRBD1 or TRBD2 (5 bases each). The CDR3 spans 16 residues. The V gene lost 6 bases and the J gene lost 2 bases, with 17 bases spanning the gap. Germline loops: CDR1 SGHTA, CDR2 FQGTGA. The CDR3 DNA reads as TGTGCCAGCAGTCCCGTTTACGGGACCACCTACAATGAGCAGTTCTTC. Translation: CASSPVYGTTYNEQFF.

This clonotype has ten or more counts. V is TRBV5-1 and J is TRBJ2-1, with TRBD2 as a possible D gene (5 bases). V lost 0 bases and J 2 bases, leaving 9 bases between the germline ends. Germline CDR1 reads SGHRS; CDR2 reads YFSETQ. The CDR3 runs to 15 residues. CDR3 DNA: TGCGCCAGCAGCTTGGCCGAGCGGACCTACAATGAGCAGTTCTTC. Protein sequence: CASSLAERTYNEQFF.

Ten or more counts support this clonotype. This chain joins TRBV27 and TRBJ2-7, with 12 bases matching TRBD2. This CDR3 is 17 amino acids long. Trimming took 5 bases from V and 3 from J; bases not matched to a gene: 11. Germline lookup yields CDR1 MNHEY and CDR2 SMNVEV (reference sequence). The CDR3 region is CASSLIGTSGLGYEQYF. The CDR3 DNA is TGTGCCAGCAGTCTCATAGGGACTAGCGGGCTAGGCTACGAGCAGTACTTC.

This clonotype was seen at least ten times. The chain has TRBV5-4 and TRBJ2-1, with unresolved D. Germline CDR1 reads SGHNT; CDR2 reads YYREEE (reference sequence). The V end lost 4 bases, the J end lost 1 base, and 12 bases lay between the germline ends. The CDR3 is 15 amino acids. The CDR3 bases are TGTGCCAGCAGCCCGCTAGAACTTTCCTACAATGAGCAGTTCTTC. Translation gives CASSPLELSYNEQFF. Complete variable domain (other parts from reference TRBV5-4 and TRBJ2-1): ETGVTQSPTHLIKTRGQQVTLRCSSQSGHNTVSWYQQALGQGPQFIFQYYREEENGRGNFPPRFSGLQFPNYSSELNVNALELDDSALYLCASSPLELSYNEQFFGPGTRLTVL.

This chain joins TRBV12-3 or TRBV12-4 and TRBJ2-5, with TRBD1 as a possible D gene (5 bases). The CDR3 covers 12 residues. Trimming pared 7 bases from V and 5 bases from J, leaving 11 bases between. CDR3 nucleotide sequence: TGTGCCAGCACCCTCCCAGGGGAGACCCAGTACTTC. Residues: CASTLPGETQYF.

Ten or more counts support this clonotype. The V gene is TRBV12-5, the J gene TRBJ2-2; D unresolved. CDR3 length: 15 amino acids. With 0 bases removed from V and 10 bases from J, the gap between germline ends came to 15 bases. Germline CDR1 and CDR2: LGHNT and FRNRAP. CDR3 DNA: TGTGCTAGTGGTTTGGTACGCCGGATTGGAGAGGAGCTGTTTTTT. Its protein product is CASGLVRRIGEELFF. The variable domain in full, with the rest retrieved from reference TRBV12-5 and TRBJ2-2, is DARVTQTPRHKVTEMGQEVTMRCQPILGHNTVFWYRQTMMQGLELLAYFRNRAPLDDSGMPKDRFSAEMPDATLATLKIQPSEPRDSAVYFCASGLVRRIGEELFFGEGSRLTVL.

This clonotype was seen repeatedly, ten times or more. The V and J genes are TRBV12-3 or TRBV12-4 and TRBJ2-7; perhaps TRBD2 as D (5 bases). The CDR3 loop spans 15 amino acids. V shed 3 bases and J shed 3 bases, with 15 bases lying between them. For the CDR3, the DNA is TGTGCCAGCAGTTTGGACTCCGTCGCCGTCTACGAGCAGTACTTC. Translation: CASSLDSVAVYEQYF.

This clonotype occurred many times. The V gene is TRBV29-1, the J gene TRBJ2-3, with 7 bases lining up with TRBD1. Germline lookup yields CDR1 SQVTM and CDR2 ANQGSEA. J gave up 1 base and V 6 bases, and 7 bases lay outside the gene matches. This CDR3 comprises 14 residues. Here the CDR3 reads CSVTTGWGTDTQYF. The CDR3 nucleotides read TGCAGCGTAACGACAGGGTGGGGCACAGATACGCAGTATTTT.

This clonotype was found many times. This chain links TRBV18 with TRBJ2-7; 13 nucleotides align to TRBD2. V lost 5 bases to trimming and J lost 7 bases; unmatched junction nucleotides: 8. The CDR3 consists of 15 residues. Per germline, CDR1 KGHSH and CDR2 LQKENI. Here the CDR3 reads CASSSGTSGMQEQYF. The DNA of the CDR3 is TGTGCCAGCTCATCCGGGACTAGCGGGATGCAAGAGCAGTACTTC.

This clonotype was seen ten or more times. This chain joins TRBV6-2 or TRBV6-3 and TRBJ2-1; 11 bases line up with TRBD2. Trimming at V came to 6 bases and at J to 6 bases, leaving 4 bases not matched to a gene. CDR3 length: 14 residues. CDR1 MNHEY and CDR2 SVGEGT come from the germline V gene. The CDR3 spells CASSKLAGVNEQFF. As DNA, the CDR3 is TGTGCCAGCAGCAAACTAGCGGGAGTCAATGAGCAGTTCTTC.

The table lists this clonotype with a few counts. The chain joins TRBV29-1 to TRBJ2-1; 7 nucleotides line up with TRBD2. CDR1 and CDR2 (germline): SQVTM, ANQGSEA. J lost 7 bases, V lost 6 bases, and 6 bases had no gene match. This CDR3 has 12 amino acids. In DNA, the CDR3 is TGCAGCGTCAAAGTAGCGGGTAATGAGCAGTTCTTC. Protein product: CSVKVAGNEQFF.

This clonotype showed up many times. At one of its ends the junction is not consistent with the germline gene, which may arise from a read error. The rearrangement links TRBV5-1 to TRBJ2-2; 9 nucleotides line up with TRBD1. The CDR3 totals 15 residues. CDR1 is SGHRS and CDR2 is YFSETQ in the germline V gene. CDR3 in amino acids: CASSLGQGNTGELFF. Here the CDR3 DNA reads TGTGCCAGCAGCTTGGGACAGGGGAACACCGGGGAGCTGTTTTTT.

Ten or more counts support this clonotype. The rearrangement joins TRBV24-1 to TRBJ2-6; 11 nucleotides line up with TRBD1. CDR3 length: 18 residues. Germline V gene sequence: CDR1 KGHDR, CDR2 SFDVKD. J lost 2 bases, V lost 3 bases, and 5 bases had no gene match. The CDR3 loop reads CATSDPGQGAPGANVLTF. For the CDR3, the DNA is TGTGCCACCAGTGATCCTGGACAGGGGGCGCCTGGGGCCAACGTCCTGACTTTC.